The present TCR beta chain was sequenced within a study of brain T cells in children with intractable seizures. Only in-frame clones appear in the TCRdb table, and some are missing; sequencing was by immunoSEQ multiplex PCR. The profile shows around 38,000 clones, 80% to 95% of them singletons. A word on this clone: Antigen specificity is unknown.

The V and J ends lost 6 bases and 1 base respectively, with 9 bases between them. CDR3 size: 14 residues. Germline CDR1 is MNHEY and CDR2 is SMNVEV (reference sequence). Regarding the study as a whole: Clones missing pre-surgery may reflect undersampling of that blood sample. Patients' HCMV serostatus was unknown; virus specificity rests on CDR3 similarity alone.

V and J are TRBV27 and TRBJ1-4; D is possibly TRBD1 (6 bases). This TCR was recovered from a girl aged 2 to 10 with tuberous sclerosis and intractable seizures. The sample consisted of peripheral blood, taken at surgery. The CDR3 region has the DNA TGTGCCAGCAGGCTACAGGGAACTAATGAAAAACTGTTTTTT. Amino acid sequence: CASRLQGTNEKLFF.